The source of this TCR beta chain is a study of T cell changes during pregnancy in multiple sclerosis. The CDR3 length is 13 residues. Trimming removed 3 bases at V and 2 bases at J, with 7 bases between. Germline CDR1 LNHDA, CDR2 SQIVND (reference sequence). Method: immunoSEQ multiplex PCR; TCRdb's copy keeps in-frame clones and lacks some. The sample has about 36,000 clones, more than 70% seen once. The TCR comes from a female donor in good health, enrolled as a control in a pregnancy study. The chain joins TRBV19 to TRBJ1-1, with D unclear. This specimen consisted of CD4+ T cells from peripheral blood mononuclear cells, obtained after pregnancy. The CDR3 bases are TGTGCCAGTAGTATTTTGGGCAACACTGAAGCTTTCTTT. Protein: CASSILGNTEAFF.